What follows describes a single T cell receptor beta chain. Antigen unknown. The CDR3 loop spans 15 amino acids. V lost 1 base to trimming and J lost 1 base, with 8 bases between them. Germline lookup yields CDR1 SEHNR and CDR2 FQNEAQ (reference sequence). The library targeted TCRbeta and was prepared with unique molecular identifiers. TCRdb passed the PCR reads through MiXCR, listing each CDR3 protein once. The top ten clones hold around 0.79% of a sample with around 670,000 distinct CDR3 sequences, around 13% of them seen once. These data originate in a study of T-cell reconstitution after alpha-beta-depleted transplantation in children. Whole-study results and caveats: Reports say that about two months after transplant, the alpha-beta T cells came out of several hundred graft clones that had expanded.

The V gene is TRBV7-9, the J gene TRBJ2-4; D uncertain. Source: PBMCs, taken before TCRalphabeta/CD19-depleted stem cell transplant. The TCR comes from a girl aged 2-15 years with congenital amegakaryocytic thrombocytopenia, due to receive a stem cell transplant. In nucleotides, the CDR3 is TGTGCCAGCAGCTTAGATGGATACGCCAAAAACATTCAGTACTTC. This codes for CASSLDGYAKNIQYF. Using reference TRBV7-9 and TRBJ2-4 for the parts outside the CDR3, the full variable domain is DTGVSQNPRHKITKRGQNVTFRCDPISEHNRLYWYRQTLGQGPEFLTYFQNEAQLEKSRLLSDRFSAERPKGSFSTLEIQRTEQGDSAMYLCASSLDGYAKNIQYFGAGTRLSVL.